These 17 T cell receptor beta chains originate from one sample sequenced in a study of blood T cell repertoires in COVID-19. This table comes from immunoSEQ multiplex PCR, and its TCRdb copy is limited to in-frame clones, with some not included. The data show a few hundred thousand clones, about 86% seen once. The sample taken for sequencing was peripheral blood. The source is a man between 60 and 75 years old who had recovered from COVID-19.

In this sample, this clone turned up once. The rearrangement uses TRBV7-3 and TRBJ2-7; perhaps TRBD1 as D (6 bases). Between the trimmed V and J ends, which lost 5 bases and 6 bases, there was a span of 14 bases. The germline gives CDR1 SGHTA, CDR2 FQGTGA. The length of the CDR3 is 13 residues. The CDR3 region is CASSHGGGREQYF. Written as DNA, the CDR3 is TGTGCCAGCAGCCATGGTGGGGGCCGCGAGCAGTACTTC.

This clone was picked up one time. In nucleotides, the CDR3 is TGTGCCAGCAGACTTGCGGGCCCGAACACTGAAGCTTTCTTT. Translating gives CASRLAGPNTEAFF. The chain has TRBV7-2 and TRBJ1-1; D unclear. Trimming removed 6 bases from V and 1 base from J, with 12 bases in between. Germline V CDR1 and CDR2: SGHTA, FQGNSA. This CDR3 has 14 amino acids.

The CDR3, as DNA: TGTGCCAGCAGCGTGAGGGTAGGCTACGAGCAGTACTTC. Amino acid sequence: CASSVRVGYEQYF. This chain joins TRBV9 and TRBJ2-7; tentatively, D is TRBD2 (5 bases). With 2 bases removed from V and 3 bases from J, the gap between germline ends came to 9 bases. Germline CDR1 SGDLS, CDR2 YYNGEE. The CDR3 loop spans 13 amino acids.

The gene calls are TRBV18 and TRBJ2-7, with D unclear. V shed 4 bases and J shed 6 bases, with 19 bases lying between them. The CDR3 is made up of 15 amino acids. The germline V gene has CDR1 KGHSH and CDR2 LQKENI. CDR3 sequence (DNA): TGTGCCAGCTCACTGATAGGAGTAGCAGACCGCGAGCAGTACTTC. This encodes CASSLIGVADREQYF. Supplemented by reference TRBV18 and TRBJ2-7, the full variable domain reads NAGVMQNPRHLVRRRGQEARLRCSPMKGHSHVYWYRQLPEEGLKFMVYLQKENIIDESGMPKERFSAEFPKEGPSILRIQQVVRGDSAAYFCASSLIGVADREQYFGPGTRLTVT.

Regarding this clone: Other DNA sequences in the sample encode the same CDR3. J is TRBJ1-2 and V is TRBV6-5, with 9 bases identical to TRBD1. Germline V gene data show CDR1 as MNHEY and CDR2 as SVGAGI. V shed 6 bases, J shed 8 bases, and the junction held 4 bases outside the gene matches. CDR3 size: 12 residues. The DNA for the CDR3 is TGTGCCAGCAGGAGGACAGGGGAAGGCTACACCTTC. It specifies CASRRTGEGYTF.

In this sample, this clone turned up once. This rearrangement joins TRBV6-5 to TRBJ2-3; D is ambiguous. The CDR3 is made up of 13 amino acids. Germline V gene sequence: CDR1 MNHEY, CDR2 SVGAGI. Trimming left V 5 bases short and J 4 bases short, with 10 bases between. The CDR3 nucleotides read TGTGCCAGCAGTCCCCGGGTCCCAGATACGCAGTATTTT. Its translation is CASSPRVPDTQYF.

The CDR3 DNA reads TGTGCCAGCTCACCTCTAGCGGGAGCGACCAACACCGGGGAGCTGTTTTTT. Translation gives CASSPLAGATNTGELFF. V and J are TRBV18 and TRBJ2-2, with TRBD2 identical over 10 bases. The germline V gene encodes CDR1 KGHSH and CDR2 LQKENI. With V trimmed by 3 bases and J by 2 bases, 6 bases remained unmatched. The CDR3 covers 17 residues.

Comments on this clone: This CDR3 is also generated by other DNA sequences in the sample. V usage is TRBV18 and J usage is TRBJ2-5; TRBD2 agrees at 7 bases. The CDR3 spans 13 residues. V lost 3 bases, J lost 5 bases, and 3 bases stayed unmatched. Germline lookup yields CDR1 KGHSH and CDR2 LQKENI. The CDR3 coding sequence is TGTGCCAGCTCACCCCCCGGGGGGGAGACCCAGTACTTC. This translates into CASSPPGGETQYF.

This clone was detected a few times. The chain links TRBV2 to TRBJ2-1; TRBD2 agrees at 9 bases. CDR1 is SNHLY and CDR2 is FYNNEI in the germline V gene. Losses at the gene ends were 4 bases for V and 7 bases for J; bases not matched to a gene: 8. This CDR3 spans 15 amino acids. DNA of the CDR3: TGTGCCAGCAGTGGGGTCGGCGGGGGGGCGAATGAGCAGTTCTTC. This sequence encodes CASSGVGGGANEQFF. Complete variable domain (other parts from reference TRBV2 and TRBJ2-1): EPEVTQTPSHQVTQMGQEVILRCVPISNHLYFYWYRQILGQKVEFLVSFYNNEISEKSEIFDDQFSVERPDGSNFTLKIRSTKLEDSAMYFCASSGVGGGANEQFFGPGTRLTVL.

The rearrangement uses TRBV12-3 or TRBV12-4 and TRBJ1-2; no firm D call. The CDR3 runs 12 residues. The V end lost 3 bases, the J end lost 3 bases, and 5 bases lay between the germline ends. CDR3 residues: CASSFGDYGYTF. Here the CDR3 DNA reads TGTGCCAGCAGTTTCGGGGACTATGGCTACACCTTC.

The genes are TRBV6-5 and TRBJ2-7; maybe TRBD1 (6 bases). This CDR3 is 16 amino acids long. Germline V gene data show CDR1 as MNHEY and CDR2 as SVGAGI. The V end lost 0 bases, the J end lost 0 bases, and 12 bases lay between the germline ends. DNA of the CDR3: TGTGCCAGCAGTTACTCGAGGACAGCCCACTCCTACGAGCAGTACTTC. Translation: CASSYSRTAHSYEQYF.

The rearrangement links TRBV5-1 to TRBJ2-1, with D perhaps TRBD1 (6 bases). The CDR3 is 15 amino acids. CDR1 SGHRS and CDR2 YFSETQ come from the germline V gene. Trimming removed 4 bases from V and 4 bases from J, with 15 bases in between. In DNA, the CDR3 is TGCGCCAGCAGCCTAGCAGGGGACCTATACAATGAGCAGTTCTTC. Translating gives CASSLAGDLYNEQFF.

J is TRBJ2-2 and V is TRBV2, with 7 positions matching TRBD1. V lost 9 bases to trimming and J lost 0 bases; unmatched junction nucleotides: 4. The CDR3 is 14 amino acids. Per the germline V gene, CDR1 is SNHLY and CDR2 is FYNNEI. DNA of the CDR3: TGTGCCAGGTCCCAGGGGGCGAACACCGGGGAGCTGTTTTTT. It codes for CARSQGANTGELFF.

The chain has TRBV12-3 or TRBV12-4 and TRBJ2-1, with 8 bases identical to TRBD1. The V gene end was trimmed by 3 bases and the J gene end by 7 bases; junction bases not matched to a gene: 2. The CDR3 runs 13 residues. DNA for the CDR3: TGTGCCAGCAGTTTGGACAGGGATAATGAGCAGTTCTTC. It encodes CASSLDRDNEQFF.

The sample holds a few counts of this clone. V usage is TRBV24-1 and J usage is TRBJ2-1; TRBD2 aligns across 9 bases. V lost 9 bases, J lost 9 bases, and 14 bases stayed unmatched. Germline CDR1 is KGHDR and CDR2 is SFDVKD. The CDR3 has 15 residues. In DNA form, the CDR3 reads TGTGCCACCGGAACGGGGGAGCGGGAGGTGTTTGAGCAGTTCTTC. This encodes CATGTGEREVFEQFF.

The chain carries TRBV19 and TRBJ1-3; possible D gene TRBD1, 5 bases. This CDR3 is 16 amino acids long. Germline assignment: CDR1 LNHDA and CDR2 SQIVND (reference sequence). Trimming left V 6 bases short and J 4 bases short, with 19 bases between. The CDR3 nucleotides are TGTGCCAGTAGCTCCCAGGCGGGGCGGGTCGGAAACACCATATATTTT. Its translation: CASSSQAGRVGNTIYF.

The chain is built from TRBV9 and TRBJ2-3; D is unresolved. The CDR3 covers 14 residues. Germline V gives CDR1 SGDLS, CDR2 YYNGEE. V lost 0 bases, J lost 6 bases, and 11 bases lay in between. CDR3 DNA sequence: TGTGCCAGCAGCGTAGCCGGTGTCGTTGATACGCAGTATTTT. It encodes CASSVAGVVDTQYF.